This T cell receptor (beta chain) derives from a study of blood T cell repertoires in COVID-19. V dropped 3 bases and J dropped 6 bases, with 21 bases sitting between them. The CDR3 contains 16 residues. Per germline, CDR1 WSHSY and CDR2 SAAADI. Method: immunoSEQ multiplex PCR; TCRdb's copy keeps in-frame clones and lacks some. Of 81,000 or so clones listed, roughly 85% were seen once; the top ten hold 8.5% to 10%. This chain uses TRBV10-2 with TRBJ2-7, with D perhaps TRBD2 (7 bases). The receptor was isolated from a man aged 50-59 years with COVID-19, enrolled during active disease. Sequenced input: peripheral blood. The CDR3 here is CASSEEGEGLSGEQYF. CDR3 coding DNA: TGCGCCAGCAGTGAAGAGGGGGAGGGCCTTTCGGGCGAGCAGTACTTC.